The 9 T cell receptor beta chains listed next were all sequenced from one sample in a study of blood T cell repertoires in COVID-19. Produced via immunoSEQ multiplex PCR; TCRdb's table is partial and in-frame only. This sample has 250,000 to 300,000 clones, with 75% to 85% found just once. The source material was peripheral blood. The receptor source for this set is a middle-aged man with active or convalescent COVID-19.

The rearrangement links TRBV30 to TRBJ2-6, with D possibly matching TRBD1 (5 bases). The CDR3 totals 13 residues. Germline CDR1 GTSNPN, CDR2 SVGIG (reference sequence). V was clipped by 5 bases and J by 4 bases, with 9 bases between them. CDR3 sequence (DNA): TGTGCCTGGCAGGGTACCGGGGCCAACGTCCTGACTTTC. It yields the protein CAWQGTGANVLTF.

The J gene is TRBJ2-3, the V gene TRBV7-3, with a weak D call TRBD2 (7 bases). The CDR3 extends over 14 amino acids. Trimming pared 1 base from V and 4 bases from J, leaving 9 bases between. Germline V gives CDR1 SGHTA, CDR2 FQGTGA. In nucleotides, the CDR3 is TGTGCCAGCAGCTTAATAGGGGGGGCAGATACGCAGTATTTT. Translated: CASSLIGGADTQYF.

This chain joins TRBV2 and TRBJ1-4, with 7 bases lining up with TRBD1. The CDR3 spans 15 residues. V was pared by 6 bases and J by 0 bases, with 4 bases of the junction left unmatched. Germline V gene data show CDR1 as SNHLY and CDR2 as FYNNEI. The CDR3 sequence is CASSRTGATNEKLFF. The CDR3 DNA is TGTGCCAGCAGCCGAACAGGGGCAACTAATGAAAAACTGTTTTTT.

The V call is TRBV5-8, the J call TRBJ1-2, with D unresolved. Trimming left V 3 bases short and J 4 bases short, with 19 bases between. Germline lookup yields CDR1 SGHTS and CDR2 YDEGEE. This CDR3 has 16 amino acids. Here the CDR3 reads CASSCTRLDCSYGYTF. In nucleotides, the CDR3 is TGTGCCAGCAGCTGTACCCGATTGGACTGCAGCTATGGCTACACCTTC.

J is TRBJ1-2 and V is TRBV2; D unresolved. With 1 base removed from V and 5 bases from J, the gap between germline ends came to 14 bases. CDR3 length equals 15 residues. In germline, CDR1 is SNHLY, CDR2 FYNNEI. The CDR3 loop is CASSEDPGGAYGYTF. The CDR3 DNA follows: TGTGCCAGCAGTGAAGACCCAGGAGGCGCTTATGGCTACACCTTC.

This clone showed up just a few times. V usage is TRBV9 and J usage is TRBJ2-3; weak D call: TRBD2 (5 bases). With 0 bases removed from V and 3 bases from J, the gap between germline ends came to 11 bases. Germline loops: CDR1 SGDLS, CDR2 YYNGEE. The CDR3 extends over 15 amino acids. As DNA, the CDR3 is TGTGCCAGCAGCGTAGGGCCCGGGGATACAGATACGCAGTATTTT. Translation: CASSVGPGDTDTQYF.

The chain couples TRBV29-1 to TRBJ2-1; TRBD2 matches 11 bases. Germline V gene lookup returns CDR1 SQVTM and CDR2 ANQGSEA. J gave up 3 bases and V 4 bases, and 5 bases lay outside the gene matches. The CDR3 totals 15 residues. The CDR3 region has the DNA TGCAGCGTTGGCGGGACTAGCGGAATCTACAATGAGCAGTTCTTC. Its protein is CSVGGTSGIYNEQFF.

This clone was detected only a few times. The CDR3 spells CASSPRGGGEQFF. CDR3 sequence (DNA): TGTGCCAGCAGCCCGAGAGGCGGGGGTGAGCAGTTCTTC. The chain joins TRBV7-2 to TRBJ2-1; TRBD2 aligns across 7 bases. This CDR3 region has 13 residues. After removal of 5 bases from V and 9 bases from J, the junction contained 7 bases not matched to a gene. The germline gives CDR1 SGHTA, CDR2 FQGNSA.

V is TRBV28 and J is TRBJ2-2, with D possibly matching TRBD1 (5 bases). CDR1 is MDHEN, CDR2 SYDVKM, per germline. Trimming took 8 bases from V and 4 from J, leaving 17 bases between them. CDR3 length equals 15 residues. Here the CDR3 reads CASVAPQGGTGELFF. CDR3 sequence (DNA): TGTGCCAGCGTCGCCCCTCAGGGTGGCACCGGGGAGCTGTTTTTT.